The clone carrying this TCR beta chain was detected only a few times. These data belong to a study of blood T cells in healthy people across ages. The CDR3 runs to 14 residues. CDR1 is SGHTA and CDR2 is FQGNSA in the germline V gene. V lost 3 bases, J lost 2 bases, and 10 bases lay in between. At least 7 million PBMCs were isolated per sample. Alongside a J-beta primer mix, a sample-barcoded 5' primer served in a second PCR lasting about 6 to 12 cycles. One entry per CDR3 protein results from TCRdb running MiXCR on the 5' RACE reads. The sample lists around 1.1 million distinct CDR3 sequences, 35% to 40% occurring once.

The chain joins TRBV7-2 to TRBJ1-1; D remains ambiguous. The receptor was isolated from a man in his late teens or twenties in good health. The sequenced material came from blood. The DNA for the CDR3 is TGTGCCAGCAGCTTTCCAGGATCTAACACTGAAGCTTTCTTT. This gives the protein CASSFPGSNTEAFF.